These 18 T cell receptor beta chains came from one sample sequenced in a study of blood T cells in healthy people across ages. Primed by a sample-barcoded 5' primer and a J-beta primer mix, a second PCR proceeded for about 7 to 11 cycles. One entry per CDR3 protein results from TCRdb running MiXCR on the 5' RACE reads. The sample records about 680,000 distinct CDR3 sequences, roughly 49% being singletons. Sequencing used blood. These TCRs come from a woman aged 55 to 70 in good health.

The V call is TRBV12-3 or TRBV12-4, the J call TRBJ1-1; D might be TRBD1 (6 bases). V was clipped by 3 bases and J by 6 bases, with 14 bases between them. This CDR3 comprises 14 residues. This chain's CDR3 is CASSFGAGVAEAFF. The CDR3 DNA sequence: TGTGCCAGCAGTTTCGGGGCAGGGGTGGCTGAAGCTTTCTTT.

This clonotype was counted only a few times. The rearrangement uses TRBV10-3 and TRBJ1-2; D is perhaps TRBD1 (5 bases). This CDR3 is 15 amino acids long. The ends were cut back, 6 bases at V and 3 bases at J, with 17 bases in the middle. The germline CDR1 and CDR2 sequences are ENHRY and SYGVKD. CDR3 loop: CAIRAGRLTDYGYTF. In DNA, the CDR3 is TGTGCCATCAGAGCAGGGCGGTTAACGGACTATGGCTACACCTTC.

The chain joins TRBV5-5 to TRBJ1-6, with D perhaps matching TRBD1 (5 bases). The germline gives CDR1 SGHKS, CDR2 YYEKEE (reference sequence). Trimming removed 4 bases from V and 7 bases from J, with 15 bases in between. CDR3 length: 15 amino acids. In DNA form, the CDR3 reads TGTGCCAGCAGCCTCATCGGGCAGGGAAATTCACCCCTCCACTTT. Encoded protein: CASSLIGQGNSPLHF.

There are a few counts of this clonotype. The chain recombines TRBV18 with TRBJ2-1; D is unresolved. V lost 3 bases, J lost 7 bases, and 7 bases lay in between. This CDR3 contains 12 residues. Germline V gene lookup returns CDR1 KGHSH and CDR2 LQKENI. The CDR3 coding sequence is TGTGCCAGCTCACCCCGAAAAAATGAGCAGTTCTTC. Amino acids: CASSPRKNEQFF.

The genes are TRBV20-1 and TRBJ2-1; TRBD1 agrees at 10 bases. Per germline, CDR1 DFQATT and CDR2 SNEGSKA (reference sequence). Unmatched junction bases numbered 21, after V lost 1 base and J lost 6 bases. The CDR3 totals 20 residues. The chain's CDR3 is CSARGRLPNRDRGRVNEQFF. CDR3 nucleotides: TGCAGTGCTAGAGGCCGCCTCCCCAACCGGGACAGGGGCCGGGTCAATGAGCAGTTCTTC.

The chain recombines TRBV9 with TRBJ2-7, with 8 bases aligning to TRBD2. The CDR3 covers 15 residues. Germline CDR1 and CDR2: SGDLS and YYNGEE. With V trimmed by 0 bases and J by 2 bases, 4 bases remained unmatched. The CDR3 coding sequence is TGTGCCAGCAGCGTAGGTGTTAGCGGGGCCTACGAGCAGTACTTC. As protein: CASSVGVSGAYEQYF.

The V gene is TRBV4-3, the J gene TRBJ1-5; 7 bases agree with TRBD1. This CDR3 is 15 amino acids long. V lost 0 bases to trimming and J lost 3 bases; unmatched junction nucleotides: 2. Germline CDR1 is LGHNA and CDR2 is YSLEER. The CDR3 nucleotides read TGCGCCAGCAGCCAAGACACAGGGGACAATCAGCCCCAGCATTTT. Its protein is CASSQDTGDNQPQHF.

This rearrangement joins TRBV7-2 to TRBJ2-2, with D perhaps matching TRBD1 (6 bases). CDR1 is SGHTA and CDR2 is FQGNSA in the germline V gene. V lost 1 base to trimming and J lost 4 bases, with 19 bases between them. This CDR3 has 18 residues. Written as DNA, the CDR3 is TGTGCCAGCAGCTTAGGGGAATTACAGGGCCGTCGCACCGGGGAGCTGTTTTTT. It codes for CASSLGELQGRRTGELFF.

The chain combines TRBV27 with TRBJ2-3; 8 bases fit TRBD2. The CDR3 is made up of 17 amino acids. Losses at the gene ends were 7 bases for V and 4 bases for J; bases not matched to a gene: 16. Germline V gene sequence: CDR1 MNHEY, CDR2 SMNVEV (reference sequence). DNA of the CDR3: TGTGCCAGCAAGGGACTAGTGGGAACACGCGGCCCAGATACGCAGTATTTT. Residues: CASKGLVGTRGPDTQYF.

The chain joins TRBV6-5 to TRBJ2-3, with 9 positions matching TRBD1. This CDR3 region has 14 residues. The germline V gene encodes CDR1 MNHEY and CDR2 SVGAGI. Trimming took 5 bases from V and 6 from J; bases not matched to a gene: 6. The CDR3 protein is CASSGDRVQDTQYF. In nucleotides, the CDR3 is TGTGCCAGCAGTGGGGACAGGGTTCAGGATACGCAGTATTTT.

CDR3 nucleotide sequence: TGTGCCAGCAGCCAAGATCACACCCGCCTCGGCCACAATGAGCAGTTCTTC. Its translation is CASSQDHTRLGHNEQFF. The gene calls are TRBV14 and TRBJ2-1; D is unclear. The V end was cut by 0 bases, the J end by 5 bases, with 17 bases between. This CDR3 has 17 residues. CDR1 and CDR2 (germline): SGHDN, FVKESK. Together with reference TRBV14 and TRBJ2-1, the CDR3 gives the full variable domain: EAGVTQFPSHSVIEKGQTVTLRCDPISGHDNLYWYRRVMGKEIKFLLHFVKESKQDESGMPNNRFLAERTGGTYSTLKVQPAELEDSGVYFCASSQDHTRLGHNEQFFGPGTRLTVL.

V is TRBV6-2 or TRBV6-3 and J is TRBJ1-5, with D maybe TRBD1 (6 bases). Germline lookup yields CDR1 MNHEY and CDR2 SVGEGT. This CDR3 has 15 amino acids. Trimming removed 6 bases at V and 7 bases at J, with 19 bases between. Here the CDR3 reads CASSSGTMQAQPQHF. The CDR3 nucleotides read TGTGCCAGCAGCTCCGGGACAATGCAGGCCCAGCCCCAGCATTTT.

This clonotype was found a few times. The CDR3 sequence: CASSPEGLGGATYEQYF. For the CDR3, the DNA is TGCGCCAGCAGCCCCGAAGGGTTAGGGGGAGCAACCTACGAGCAGTACTTC. The chain uses TRBV5-1 and TRBJ2-7, with D tentatively TRBD1 (6 bases). The V end was cut by 4 bases, the J end by 2 bases, with 22 bases between. The germline CDR1 and CDR2 sequences are SGHRS and YFSETQ. The CDR3 is 17 residues long. The full variable domain, with the rest looked up from reference TRBV5-1 and TRBJ2-7, is KAGVTQTPRYLIKTRGQQVTLSCSPISGHRSVSWYQQTPGQGLQFLFEYFSETQRNKGNFPGRFSGRQFSNSRSEMNVSTLELGDSALYLCASSPEGLGGATYEQYFGPGTRLTVT.

The rearrangement joins TRBV2 to TRBJ2-7; 8 bases are a match to TRBD1. CDR3 length: 15 amino acids. The J segment lost 7 bases and the V segment lost 6 bases, leaving 14 bases of the junction unmatched. Germline CDR1 SNHLY, CDR2 FYNNEI. CDR3 coding DNA: TGTGCCAGCAGCTACGGACAGGGTCCCTACAATGAGCAGTACTTC. Translation: CASSYGQGPYNEQYF.

This chain joins TRBV7-2 and TRBJ2-5, with D perhaps matching TRBD1 (6 bases). CDR3 length: 12 amino acids. From germline, CDR1 is SGHTA and CDR2 FQGNSA. With 5 bases removed from V and 3 bases from J, the gap between germline ends came to 7 bases. The CDR3 loop is CASSGGEETQYF. Written as DNA, the CDR3 is TGTGCCAGCAGCGGGGGCGAAGAGACCCAGTACTTC.

This chain uses TRBV20-1 with TRBJ2-7; TRBD2 matches 7 bases. In germline, CDR1 is DFQATT, CDR2 SNEGSKA (reference sequence). CDR3 size: 16 residues. Trimming took 2 bases from V and 2 from J; bases not matched to a gene: 12. Here the CDR3 DNA reads TGCAGTGCTAGAACATCAAGTTGGACTAGGCCCTACGAGCAGTACTTC. Its protein product is CSARTSSWTRPYEQYF.

The chain links TRBV12-3 or TRBV12-4 to TRBJ2-3, with 10 bases fitting TRBD2. This CDR3 is 15 amino acids long. Trimming took 6 bases from V and 3 from J; bases not matched to a gene: 6. CDR3 sequence (DNA): TGTGCCAGCAGGCCAGCGGGAGGGAGGACAGATACGCAGTATTTT. It yields the protein CASRPAGGRTDTQYF.

The chain uses TRBV2 and TRBJ2-1, with 11 bases fitting TRBD2. Germline values: CDR1 SNHLY, CDR2 FYNNEI. This CDR3 region has 14 residues. V was pared by 6 bases and J by 6 bases, with 4 bases of the junction left unmatched. CDR3 region: CASRPGLAANEQFF. Written as DNA, the CDR3 is TGTGCCAGCAGGCCGGGACTAGCGGCCAATGAGCAGTTCTTC. Based on the CDR3 plus reference TRBV2 and TRBJ2-1, the full variable domain is EPEVTQTPSHQVTQMGQEVILRCVPISNHLYFYWYRQILGQKVEFLVSFYNNEISEKSEIFDDQFSVERPDGSNFTLKIRSTKLEDSAMYFCASRPGLAANEQFFGPGTRLTVL.